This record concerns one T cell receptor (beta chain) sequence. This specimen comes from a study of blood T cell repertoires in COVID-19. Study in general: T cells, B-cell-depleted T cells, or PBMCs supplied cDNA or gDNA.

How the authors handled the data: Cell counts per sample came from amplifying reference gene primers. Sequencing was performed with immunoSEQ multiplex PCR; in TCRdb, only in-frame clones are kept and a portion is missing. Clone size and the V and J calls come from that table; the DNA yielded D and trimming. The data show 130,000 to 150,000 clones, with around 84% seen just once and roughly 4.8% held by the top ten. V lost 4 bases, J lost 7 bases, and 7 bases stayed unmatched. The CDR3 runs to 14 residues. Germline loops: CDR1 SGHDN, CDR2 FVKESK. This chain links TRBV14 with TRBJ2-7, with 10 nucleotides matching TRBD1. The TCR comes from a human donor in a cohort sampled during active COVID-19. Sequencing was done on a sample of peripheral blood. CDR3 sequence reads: CASSPGQGVGEQYV. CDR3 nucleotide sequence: TGTGCCAGCAGCCCCGGACAGGGGGTAGGGGAGCAGTACGTC.